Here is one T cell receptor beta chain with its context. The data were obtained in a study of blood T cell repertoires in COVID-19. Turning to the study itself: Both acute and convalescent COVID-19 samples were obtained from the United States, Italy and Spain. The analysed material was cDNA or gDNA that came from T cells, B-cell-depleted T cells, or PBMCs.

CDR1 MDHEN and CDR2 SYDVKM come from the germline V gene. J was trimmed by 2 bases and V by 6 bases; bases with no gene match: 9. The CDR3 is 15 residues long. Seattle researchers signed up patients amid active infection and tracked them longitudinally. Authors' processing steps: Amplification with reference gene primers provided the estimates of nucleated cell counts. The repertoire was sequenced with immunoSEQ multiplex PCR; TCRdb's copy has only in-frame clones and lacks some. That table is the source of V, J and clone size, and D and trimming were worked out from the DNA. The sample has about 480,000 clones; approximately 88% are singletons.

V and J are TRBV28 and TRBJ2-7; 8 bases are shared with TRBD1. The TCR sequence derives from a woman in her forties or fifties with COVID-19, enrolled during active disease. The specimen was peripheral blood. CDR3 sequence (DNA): TGTGCCAGCAGGGAGACAGGGGCGAGCACCTACGAGCAGTACTTC. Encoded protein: CASRETGASTYEQYF.